This TCR beta chain is drawn from a study of T cell responses to AZD1222 COVID-19 vaccine (dated by TCRdb to the early 2020s). Notes on the research overall: A total of 230 to 250 trial participants underwent TCR sequencing, of whom about 210 had received two doses of AZD1222 and about 25 had received two doses of the MenACWY control vaccine. Enrollment into the trials was organized by age into subgroups of 18-55, 56-69 and 70-plus years, and those subgroups contained roughly 140, 27 and 60 TCR-sequenced participants, respectively.

V loses 0 bases, J loses 5 bases, and the germline ends lie 6 bases apart. Including the terminal cysteine and phenylalanine, the CDR3 comprises 12 residues. Left in the record is the CDR3 DNA by itself, 36 bases read in frame from the first base. As encoded in the germline V gene, CDR1 is SGHRS while CDR2 is YFSETQ. Comments on this clone: It lacks a known antigen. No base quality information exists; no much larger clone differs at one position.

The CDR3 regions of human TCRbeta chains were analyzed by immunosequencing. Concerning the study's data processing: TCRs in the repertoires were matched against a reference library of SARS-CoV-2-specific TCRs that had been generated with the MIRA antigen-specificity platform. Breadth was defined as the fraction of unique TCRs that were SARS-CoV-2-associated. Depth was defined as the fraction of total T cells that were SARS-CoV-2-associated. Using the MIRA data, each spike-specific TCR was mapped to the spike region that the TCR reacts to and placed in a CD4 or CD8 class. Log10-transformed breadth and depth values were compared by one-way ANOVA with Sidak's multiple comparisons tests. TCRdb stores this immuneACCESS table with in-frame sequences only. Part of the clones is absent; in the studies checked, under half of the shortfall reflects unresolved V genes, and no reason is known for the rest. V and J calls and clone size are copied from that table; D and trimming were computed from the DNA. Across this sample there are about 140,000 clones, with 88% seen only once. Of the sample, approximately 2.8% is held by the ten largest clones.

Overall study outcomes, separate from this receptor: Conclusions about previously exposed vaccinees are limited, since just six AZD1222 recipients were seropositive for SARS-CoV-2 at baseline. Reportedly, close to half of the unique spike-specific TCRs recognized epitopes lying outside the regions that are mutated in the B.1.351 and B.1.1.7 variants. In the small 56-69-year group, the increase in depth fell short of significance, most likely because of low power. Most participants were white British and females outnumbered males, and the authors suggested that clonal diversity may have been underestimated. After two AZD1222 doses, both the breadth and the depth of spike-specific TCRs were significantly higher than at day 0 and than in MenACWY recipients. Because no samples from the day 14 peak response were available, repertoires could be characterized only after the peak T cell response. CD4 TCRs associated with the vaccine covered the entire spike protein, and the dominant responses were in regions 160-218 and 743-854.

The time point label here, explained by the study, means: about 28 days (+/-7) after the second vaccine dose. AZD1222 recipients whose second dose came at about 4 weeks and those whose second dose came at about 12 weeks were combined into one group, since spike-specific TCR depth and breadth did not differ between the two schedules. Vaccinee samples were obtained from the UK trials COV001 and COV002, which included a single-blind randomized controlled phase 2/3 trial of AZD1222 (ChAdOx1 nCoV-19) in healthy adults. For TCRbeta chain sequencing, PBMC samples from trial participants were taken at day 0 and at day 28 after the second dose.

This TCR came from an adult who received the AZD1222 COVID-19 vaccine. The specimen was peripheral blood, collected 28 days after the second AZD1222 dose. The rearrangement joined TRBV5-1 to TRBJ2-7; the D gene is not confidently resolved. In nucleotides, the sequence is TGCGCCAGCAGCTTGGGCCGGGACGAGCAGTACTTC. Translated, this gives CASSLGRDEQYF.